This TCR beta chain stems from a study of radiation and T cells in renal cell carcinoma. Findings and caveats of the study: In blood, top tumor clones expanded by 2 weeks, shrinking by 4. Without pretreatment biopsies, baseline tumor clonotype presence was undetermined.

This clone was seen more than once but under ten times. Its antigen is undetermined. Time point specified: blood 4 weeks post-SBRT, at nephrectomy. Treatment: 15 Gy SBRT to primary tumor, nephrectomy 4 weeks later. Nephrectomy followed 15 Gy stereotactic body radiation by 4 weeks. After SBRT, blood was collected at 2 and 4 weeks, plus baseline. Generated by immunoSEQ multiplex PCR, the TCRdb table keeps only in-frame clones and is missing some. The data show 50,000 to 70,000 clones, over 65% seen once. CDR3 length equals 14 residues. The trim removed 4 bases at V and 9 bases at J, leaving 10 bases unmatched. Germline lookup yields CDR1 SGHDT and CDR2 YYEEEE.

The sequence was collected from a man in his sixties with renal cell carcinoma. This chain links TRBV5-6 with TRBJ2-1; 7 bases are a match to TRBD1. This specimen consisted of blood, obtained from a patient whose treatment included radiotherapy and nephrectomy. Here the CDR3 reads CASSMYRGEGEQFF. The CDR3 nucleotides read TGTGCCAGCAGCATGTACAGGGGTGAAGGTGAGCAGTTCTTC. Using reference TRBV5-6 and TRBJ2-1 for the parts outside the CDR3, the full variable domain is DAGVTQSPTHLIKTRGQQVTLRCSPKSGHDTVSWYQQALGQGPQFIFQYYEEEERQRGNFPDRFSGHQFPNYSSELNVNALLLGDSALYLCASSMYRGEGEQFFGPGTRLTVL.